This T cell receptor (beta chain) was documented in a study of relationships among human T cell subsets listed by TCRdb under 2010. A note on the overall study: Sequencing was performed on eight distinct blood T cell populations: pan T, CD8 cytotoxic, regulatory, Th1, Th2, naive plus transitional, activated and memory cells.

This clonotype has more than one count but fewer than ten. The antigen this receptor binds is unknown. Base qualities are missing; no much larger clone stands one base away. From the CD45RA-negative fraction, CD45RA-RO+ cells were selected as memory T cells using anti-CD45RO beads. Miltenyi superparamagnetic beads coated with subset-specific monoclonal antibodies were used to isolate the T cell subsets. Every T cell population was isolated from peripheral blood. Ficoll separation was used to obtain mononuclear cells from whole blood, after which anti-CD14 microbeads were used to deplete monocytes. Right after isolation, the cell populations were resuspended in RNAprotect reagent. The library was prepared using multiplex PCR. The instrument given in TCRdb is 454 GS FLX. TCR alpha and beta CDR3 regions were amplified from mRNA by semiquantitative ARM-PCR. In ARM-PCR, tagged nested gene-specific primers were used first, and communal superprimers then performed exponential amplification. Exonuclease was used to remove the nested primers before the first-round PCR products went through the second amplification round. The amplicons were sequenced on the 454 platform, a system that can rapidly sequence millions of DNA fragments without cloning bias. A read counted as effective if the read could be mapped to both V and J germline segments. On the study's bioinformatics: IRmap was used to assign reads to germline V, D and J segments, relying on pyromap, a Smith-Waterman modification adapted to 454 sequencing errors. To filter D-beta assignments, cutoffs were set at the 99th percentile of the alignment scores obtained from simulated random sequences. The amino acids between the conserved V-segment Y[YFLI]C motif and the J-segment [FW]GXGT motif were defined as CDR3. A compound Poisson process model, previously applied to large-scale EST data, was used to estimate repertoire diversity. A procedure for detecting cross-contamination was used to argue that the shared CDR3s did not come from sample contamination. In-frame beta chains were kept once TCRdb had trimmed the public reads at Q25 with fastp and called clones with MiXCR. When rows share a CDR3 protein, they turn into one entry using the most common DNA and genes. The V and J calls, along with clone size, are taken from TCRdb and not from the paper's own processing. Across this sample there are about 9,000 distinct CDR3 sequences, with roughly 54% seen only once. The ten largest account for approximately 5.4% of the sample.

The germline V gene (reference sequence) gives CDR1 as MNHNY and CDR2 as SVGAGI. Between the V and J ends, shortened by 7 bases and 4 bases respectively, the junction contains 11 bases. From its cysteine to its phenylalanine, the CDR3 spans 13 amino acids. Of all the DNA, just the CDR3 is kept, 39 bases in frame from base 1. The paper as a whole reports these results and caveats: More than 50% of CD8+ cytotoxic sequences came from clones with more than 100 reads, while the regulatory and Th2 subsets showed few clones of that size. A CD4+CD8+ double-positive population could not be ruled out by the bead-based sorting. No statistically significant differences in V, D and J usage, CDR3 length or N-nucleotide additions were observed among the seven subsets. The considerable overlap in CDR3s among Th1, Th2 and regulatory T cells was taken as suggesting that cell fate choices are stochastic.

Specimen: memory T cells sorted from blood. The intended sense of this specimen's cell subset or site label: CD45RA-RO+ memory T cells. This clonotype was obtained from a man aged 40-49 years in good health. The chain joins TRBV6-6 to TRBJ1-3, with the D gene too uncertain to name. The bases read TGTGCCAGCAATCCGACACGCGGAAACACCATATATTTT. This is translated as CASNPTRGNTIYF.